This TCR beta chain was sequenced in a study of blood T cells in healthy people across ages. Each sample used at least 7 million PBMCs. This CDR3 is 14 amino acids long. Looked up from germline, CDR1 is SEHNR and CDR2 is FQNEAQ (reference sequence). The V end lost 4 bases, the J end lost 7 bases, and 11 bases lay between the germline ends. It was with a sample-barcoded 5' primer and a J-beta primer mix that a second PCR of roughly 7 to 12 cycles was run. TCRdb reprocessed the 5' RACE reads with MiXCR, giving one entry per CDR3 protein. This table holds hundreds of thousands of distinct CDR3 sequences, around 24% found once. This clonotype was seen a few times. These data were likewise used in another study, on T cells of mothers and their children.

The chain joins TRBV7-9 to TRBJ1-6, with D unresolved. The TCR comes from a boy between 5 and 17 years old in good health. The sample was blood. The CDR3, as DNA: TGTGCCAGCAGCTCACCCGGGTTCAATTCACCCCTCCACTTT. It is translated as CASSSPGFNSPLHF.